This passage covers 18 T cell receptor beta chains from one sample sequenced in a study of T cell changes during pregnancy in multiple sclerosis. TCRdb's table, derived via immunoSEQ multiplex PCR, lists solely in-frame clones and lacks some. The sample yields around 80,000 clones, roughly 94% seen once. The sequencing used peripheral blood, collected before pregnancy. Every receptor here comes from a female donor with multiple sclerosis, enrolled in a pregnancy study.

The V and J genes are TRBV29-1 and TRBJ1-2, with unresolved D. Trimming left V 5 bases short and J 0 bases short, with 7 bases between. The CDR3 loop spans 12 amino acids. Germline V gene lookup returns CDR1 SQVTM and CDR2 ANQGSEA. The CDR3 spells CSVLASNYGYTF. The DNA of the CDR3 is TGCAGCGTTTTAGCTTCTAACTATGGCTACACCTTC.

This chain connects TRBV9 to TRBJ1-6; weak D call: TRBD1 (5 bases). V lost 4 bases and J 11 bases, leaving 13 bases between the germline ends. CDR1 SGDLS and CDR2 YYNGEE come from the germline V gene. This CDR3 is built from 13 residues. The CDR3 nucleotides are TGTGCCAGCAGCACCGGGGGGGAGGCACCCCTCCACTTT. It yields the protein CASSTGGEAPLHF.

The genes are TRBV9 and TRBJ2-3; the D is unclear. CDR1 SGDLS and CDR2 YYNGEE come from the germline V gene. The CDR3 is made up of 12 amino acids. V was shortened by 4 bases and J by 6 bases, with 9 bases between the two germline ends. The CDR3 DNA follows: TGTGCCAGCAGCACCAATAGCGATACGCAGTATTTT. Translating gives CASSTNSDTQYF.

V gene TRBV19 combines with J gene TRBJ1-2; D gene ambiguous. Deletions cut 0 bases from V and 4 bases from J, with 15 bases between. Per the germline V gene, CDR1 is LNHDA and CDR2 is SQIVND (reference sequence). The CDR3 loop spans 16 amino acids. CDR3 bases: TGTGCCAGTAGTATAGATCGGACCCCTGGGAGCTATGGCTACACCTTC. It specifies CASSIDRTPGSYGYTF. Full variable domain (missing parts from reference TRBV19 and TRBJ1-2): DGGITQSPKYLFRKEGQNVTLSCEQNLNHDAMYWYRQDPGQGLRLIYYSQIVNDFQKGDIAEGYSVSREKKESFPLTVTSAQKNPTAFYLCASSIDRTPGSYGYTFGSGTRLTVV.

This clone was picked up one time. The CDR3 DNA reads TGCAGTGCTCCATCTGGAAACACCATATATTTT. Translated, it gives CSAPSGNTIYF. V gene TRBV20-1 combines with J gene TRBJ1-3, with unresolved D. Between the trimmed V and J ends, which lost 5 bases and 1 base, there was a span of 3 bases. The germline V gene has CDR1 DFQATT and CDR2 SNEGSKA (reference sequence). CDR3 length: 11 amino acids.

The gene calls are TRBV4-1 and TRBJ2-3; TRBD2 agrees at 9 bases. This CDR3 region has 16 residues. Per germline, CDR1 MGHRA and CDR2 YSYEKL. V shed 4 bases, J shed 5 bases, and the junction held 10 bases outside the gene matches. CDR3 nucleotide sequence: TGCGCCAGCAGCCGACAGGAGCGGGGGGCGGTAGATACGCAGTATTTT. It is translated as CASSRQERGAVDTQYF.

This clone appeared a single time. The chain employs TRBV9 and TRBJ2-2, with D maybe TRBD2 (6 bases). V was clipped by 4 bases and J by 5 bases, with 18 bases between them. The V gene's germline CDR1 is SGDLS and CDR2 YYNGEE. The CDR3 has 16 amino acids. CDR3 in amino acids: CASSPWGELGTGELFF. CDR3 DNA: TGTGCCAGCAGCCCCTGGGGGGAGTTGGGGACCGGGGAGCTGTTTTTT.

The DNA of the CDR3 is TGTGCCAGCAGCACCACCCAGGGCGGCTACGAGCAGTACTTC. It translates to CASSTTQGGYEQYF. This sequence joins TRBV5-5 and TRBJ2-7, with D maybe TRBD1 (5 bases). Germline assignment: CDR1 SGHKS and CDR2 YYEKEE (reference sequence). The CDR3 is 14 residues long. Between the trimmed V and J ends, which lost 4 bases and 3 bases, there was a span of 14 bases. The complete variable domain, with remaining parts taken from reference TRBV5-5 and TRBJ2-7, reads DAGVTQSPTHLIKTRGQQVTLRCSPISGHKSVSWYQQVLGQGPQFIFQYYEKEERGRGNFPDRFSARQFPNYSSELNVNALLLGDSALYLCASSTTQGGYEQYFGPGTRLTVT.

The chain is built from TRBV2 and TRBJ1-6, with TRBD1 identical over 7 bases. The V gene's germline CDR1 is SNHLY and CDR2 FYNNEI. The V gene end was trimmed by 4 bases and the J gene end by 5 bases; junction bases not matched to a gene: 5. CDR3 size: 15 residues. The CDR3 reads CASSVRTGDNSPLHF. CDR3 nucleotide sequence: TGTGCCAGCAGTGTCCGAACAGGGGATAATTCACCCCTCCACTTT.

The chain has TRBV19 and TRBJ1-2, with D unresolved. Germline CDR1 LNHDA, CDR2 SQIVND (reference sequence). This CDR3 has 13 residues. V dropped 3 bases and J dropped 4 bases, with 9 bases sitting between them. The CDR3 DNA follows: TGTGCCAGTAGTATGGGCTTATCCTATGGCTACACCTTC. Amino acids: CASSMGLSYGYTF.

The chain uses TRBV9 and TRBJ1-2, with 7 bases lining up with TRBD1. The CDR3 is 12 amino acids. Germline V gene lookup returns CDR1 SGDLS and CDR2 YYNGEE. V was pared by 7 bases and J by 4 bases, with 4 bases of the junction left unmatched. The CDR3 here is CASAGQAYGYTF. The CDR3 DNA reads as TGTGCCAGCGCCGGACAGGCCTATGGCTACACCTTC.

The rearrangement links TRBV18 to TRBJ1-2, with 7 bases aligning to TRBD1. This CDR3 is 16 amino acids long. V was pared by 4 bases and J by 1 base, with 9 bases of the junction left unmatched. CDR1 KGHSH and CDR2 LQKENI come from the germline V gene. This CDR3 reads CASSLSPGQLNYGYTF. CDR3 DNA sequence: TGTGCCAGCTCACTCTCTCCGGGACAGCTTAACTATGGCTACACCTTC.

V and J are TRBV11-1 and TRBJ2-7, with TRBD2 as a possible D gene (5 bases). The V gene's germline CDR1 is SGHAT and CDR2 FQDESV (reference sequence). The CDR3 runs 14 residues. Trimming pared 3 bases from V and 3 bases from J, leaving 12 bases between. CDR3 protein: CASSFARRNYEQYF. The DNA for the CDR3 is TGTGCCAGCAGCTTCGCACGGAGGAACTACGAGCAGTACTTC.

This chain connects TRBV19 to TRBJ1-1, with TRBD1 matching 7 bases. Germline V lookup: CDR1 LNHDA, CDR2 SQIVND (reference sequence). J gave up 4 bases and V 5 bases, and 10 bases lay outside the gene matches. The CDR3 is made up of 15 amino acids. The CDR3 sequence is CASSSSRQGRTEAFF. The CDR3 nucleotides are TGTGCCAGTAGTTCTTCCCGACAGGGACGCACTGAAGCTTTCTTT.

The rearrangement links TRBV7-6 to TRBJ2-3; 8 positions match TRBD1. V trimming: 0 bases; J trimming: 3 bases; junction bases outside the gene matches: 8. CDR3 size: 17 residues. Germline V gene sequence: CDR1 SGHVS, CDR2 FNYEAQ. The CDR3 DNA is TGTGCCAGCAGCTTAGCGTGGACAGGGAGCAGAACAGATACGCAGTATTTT. Translated: CASSLAWTGSRTDTQYF.

The chain couples TRBV5-1 to TRBJ2-1, with 9 bases that match TRBD2. The CDR3 has 14 residues. Germline CDR1 reads SGHRS; CDR2 reads YFSETQ. V dropped 7 bases and J dropped 6; count of bases not matched to a gene: 8. This CDR3 is CASWGGGAFNEQFF. CDR3 nucleotides: TGCGCCAGCTGGGGCGGGGGGGCCTTCAATGAGCAGTTCTTC. The complete variable domain, with remaining parts taken from reference TRBV5-1 and TRBJ2-1, reads KAGVTQTPRYLIKTRGQQVTLSCSPISGHRSVSWYQQTPGQGLQFLFEYFSETQRNKGNFPGRFSGRQFSNSRSEMNVSTLELGDSALYLCASWGGGAFNEQFFGPGTRLTVL.

The count of this clone is one. The rearrangement joins TRBV5-6 to TRBJ2-5; tentative D call: TRBD2 (5 bases). V lost 3 bases to trimming and J lost 5 bases, with 23 bases between them. Per germline, CDR1 SGHDT and CDR2 YYEEEE. The CDR3 covers 17 residues. The CDR3 bases are TGTGCCAGCAGCTCCCAGGAGGACTGGCATGGTTTCGAGACCCAGTACTTC. Its translation is CASSSQEDWHGFETQYF.

V and J are TRBV7-3 and TRBJ2-3, with D possibly being TRBD2 (6 bases). Germline CDR1 and CDR2: SGHTA and FQGTGA. This CDR3 spans 15 amino acids. Between the trimmed V and J ends, which lost 5 bases and 4 bases, there was a span of 16 bases. For the CDR3, the DNA is TGTGCCAGCAGCCCCCAGGGTAGCGGCTCAGATACGCAGTATTTT. This gives the protein CASSPQGSGSDTQYF.